This TCR beta chain was captured in a study of blood T cell repertoires in COVID-19. The data were produced by immunoSEQ multiplex PCR, yet TCRdb's version contains in-frame clones alone and is incomplete. The profile shows about 230,000 clones, around four fifths of them singletons. Germline lookup yields CDR1 SEHNR and CDR2 FQNEAQ (reference sequence). CDR3 length equals 15 residues. J was trimmed by 6 bases and V by 5 bases; bases with no gene match: 8. V usage is TRBV7-9 and J usage is TRBJ2-1; 9 bases line up with TRBD2. Sequenced sample: peripheral blood. The receptor was isolated from a woman older than 75 with active or convalescent COVID-19. CDR3 DNA sequence: TGTGCCAGCAGCACCCGCGGGGGGGACTCCAATGAGCAGTTCTTC. Amino acid sequence: CASSTRGGDSNEQFF.